One sample yielded the 14 T cell receptor beta chains listed below, sequenced in a study of cytomegalovirus exposure and HLA in healthy donors. TCRdb's copy holds only in-frame clones and misses some; the assay was immunoSEQ multiplex PCR. Found here are roughly 200,000 clones, 80% to 90% of them singletons; the top ten hold about 1.2%. The specimen was PBMCs. The source is a woman aged 25 to 39 in good health and CMV-seronegative.

V gene TRBV2 combines with J gene TRBJ1-1, with D unclear. The germline V gene encodes CDR1 SNHLY and CDR2 FYNNEI. The germline V and J ends were trimmed by 4 bases and 1 base, with 13 bases remaining between them. The CDR3 has 15 residues. CDR3 sequence reads: CASSVDRRGNTEAFF. The CDR3, as DNA: TGTGCCAGCAGTGTTGACCGGCGGGGGAACACTGAAGCTTTCTTT.

J is TRBJ2-3 and V is TRBV7-3, with TRBD2 matching over 14 bases. The CDR3 sequence is 15 residues long. The V segment lost 5 bases and the J segment 5 bases; nucleotides outside the gene matches: 3. Germline lookup yields CDR1 SGHTA and CDR2 FQGTGA. CDR3 nucleotide sequence: TGTGCCAGCAGCCCCGGGACTAGCGGGGGAGATACGCAGTATTTT. This codes for CASSPGTSGGDTQYF.

This rearrangement joins TRBV6-5 to TRBJ1-2; D is unclear. Trimming removed 4 bases at V and 0 bases at J, with 6 bases between. This CDR3 is built from 13 residues. Germline V gene data show CDR1 as MNHEY and CDR2 as SVGAGI. CDR3 bases: TGTGCCAGCAGTTCTCGAGCTAACTATGGCTACACCTTC. Translation: CASSSRANYGYTF.

The gene calls are TRBV19 and TRBJ1-1; D unclear. Trimming cost V 1 base and J 8 bases, with 8 bases left between them. Germline V gene data show CDR1 as LNHDA and CDR2 as SQIVND (reference sequence). The CDR3 consists of 12 residues. The CDR3 bases are TGTGCCAGTAGTATAGGGGCGCCAGAAGCTTTCTTT. Its protein product is CASSIGAPEAFF.

The chain employs TRBV6-1 and TRBJ1-2; 7 nucleotides agree with TRBD1. V lost 6 bases to trimming and J lost 0 bases; unmatched junction nucleotides: 7. Germline CDR1 MNHNS, CDR2 SASEGT. CDR3 length: 15 amino acids. DNA for the CDR3: TGTGCCAGCAGCCTGGGACAGCGAGCTAACTATGGCTACACCTTC. It codes for CASSLGQRANYGYTF.

This clone was observed a few times. The chain links TRBV6-5 to TRBJ1-6, with 9 bases that match TRBD1. The V gene end was trimmed by 7 bases and the J gene end by 8 bases; junction bases not matched to a gene: 9. Per germline, CDR1 MNHEY and CDR2 SVGAGI. The CDR3 is 15 residues long. The CDR3 is CASTAQGARDSPLHF. In DNA, the CDR3 is TGTGCCAGCACCGCACAGGGGGCGCGGGATTCACCCCTCCACTTT.

This clone was recorded once. This sequence joins TRBV5-1 and TRBJ1-1; D gene ambiguous. This CDR3 contains 14 residues. Germline CDR1 is SGHRS and CDR2 is YFSETQ. V lost 0 bases and J 4 bases, leaving 10 bases between the germline ends. The CDR3 DNA sequence: TGCGCCAGCAGCTTGGAGGGAGTCGCCACTGAAGCTTTCTTT. Translated, it gives CASSLEGVATEAFF.

There are a few counts of this clone. The chain is built from TRBV29-1 and TRBJ1-2, with D unclear. V shed 0 bases and J shed 2 bases, with 7 bases lying between them. The CDR3 runs 13 residues. In germline, CDR1 is SQVTM, CDR2 ANQGSEA. CDR3 in amino acids: CSVEDGNNYGYTF. CDR3 in DNA: TGCAGCGTTGAAGATGGCAACAACTATGGCTACACCTTC. The full variable domain, with the rest looked up from reference TRBV29-1 and TRBJ1-2, is SAVISQKPSRDICQRGTSLTIQCQVDSQVTMMFWYRQQPGQSLTLIATANQGSEATYESGFVIDKFPISRPNLTFSTLTVSNMSPEDSSIYLCSVEDGNNYGYTFGSGTRLTVV.

The V call is TRBV7-3, the J call TRBJ2-3; 9 nucleotides match TRBD2. V shed 4 bases, J shed 1 base, and the junction held 3 bases outside the gene matches. The germline CDR1 and CDR2 sequences are SGHTA and FQGTGA. CDR3 length equals 15 residues. The CDR3 spells CASSSRGGGTDTQYF. CDR3 DNA sequence: TGTGCCAGCAGCTCCCGCGGGGGGGGCACAGATACGCAGTATTTT.

The chain has TRBV29-1 and TRBJ2-1; D might be TRBD1 (6 bases). This CDR3 is built from 11 residues. V lost 7 bases, J lost 7 bases, and 11 bases lay in between. CDR1 SQVTM and CDR2 ANQGSEA come from the germline V gene. The CDR3 region is CSAAQGNEQFF. The CDR3 DNA follows: TGCAGCGCCGCACAGGGAAATGAGCAGTTCTTC.

The rearrangement joins TRBV7-9 to TRBJ2-3; D gene unclear. Germline V CDR1 and CDR2: SEHNR, FQNEAQ (reference sequence). Between the trimmed V and J ends, which lost 0 bases and 4 bases, there was a span of 2 bases. CDR3 length: 12 residues. The CDR3 here is CASSLAADTQYF. Here the CDR3 DNA reads TGTGCCAGCAGCTTAGCCGCAGATACGCAGTATTTT. The variable domain in full, completed from reference TRBV7-9 and TRBJ2-3, reads DTGVSQNPRHKITKRGQNVTFRCDPISEHNRLYWYRQTLGQGPEFLTYFQNEAQLEKSRLLSDRFSAERPKGSFSTLEIQRTEQGDSAMYLCASSLAADTQYFGPGTRLTVL.

The chain couples TRBV14 to TRBJ1-2; possible D gene TRBD1, 5 bases. Germline assignment: CDR1 SGHDN and CDR2 FVKESK. The CDR3 is 15 residues long. V was cut by 0 bases and J by 4 bases, with 12 bases left in between. The CDR3 reads CASSQDGRALYGYTF. The DNA for the CDR3 is TGTGCCAGCAGCCAAGATGGCAGGGCTCTCTATGGCTACACCTTC.

This clone came up once. The chain recombines TRBV2 with TRBJ2-1; 8 bases are a match to TRBD1. The CDR3 runs to 16 residues. CDR1 is SNHLY, CDR2 FYNNEI, per germline. V shed 4 bases, J shed 7 bases, and the junction held 12 bases outside the gene matches. CDR3 in amino acids: CASSGNQGALHNEQFF. The CDR3 DNA reads as TGTGCCAGCAGTGGAAATCAGGGGGCCCTCCATAATGAGCAGTTCTTC.

This clone was observed a few times. This sequence joins TRBV25-1 and TRBJ2-3, with D uncertain. The CDR3 has 16 residues. V lost 3 bases and J lost 0, with 13 bases in between. CDR1 MGHDK and CDR2 SYGVNS come from the germline V gene. The CDR3 region is CASSELIGASTDTQYF. DNA of the CDR3: TGTGCCAGCAGTGAGCTCATCGGAGCTAGCACAGATACGCAGTATTTT. The full variable domain, with the rest looked up from reference TRBV25-1 and TRBJ2-3, is EADIYQTPRYLVIGTGKKITLECSQTMGHDKMYWYQQDPGMELHLIHYSYGVNSTEKGDLSSESTVSRIRTEHFPLTLESARPSHTSQYLCASSELIGASTDTQYFGPGTRLTVL.